These 31 T cell receptor beta chains originate from one sample sequenced in a study of spatial heterogeneity in lung cancer. TCRdb independently ran MiXCR on the 5' RACE reads; one entry per CDR3 protein. This repertoire shows about 35,000 distinct CDR3 sequences, approximately 3% found once; its top ten account for 36%. The sample's time point: sample taken at primary tumor resection. The sequences come from normal lung tissue next to the tumor, collected at surgery. These receptors were collected from a male donor with early-stage non-small cell lung cancer.

This clonotype is labeled medium-sized. The chain combines TRBV24-1 with TRBJ2-5, with D possibly matching TRBD2 (6 bases). This CDR3 region has 15 residues. Looked up from germline, CDR1 is KGHDR and CDR2 is SFDVKD. Trimming pared 5 bases from V and 0 bases from J, leaving 12 bases between. The CDR3: CATSGTGSYQETQYF. CDR3 nucleotide sequence: TGTGCCACCAGTGGTACCGGGAGCTACCAAGAGACCCAGTACTTC.

This clonotype has ten or more counts. This chain uses TRBV4-3 with TRBJ2-7, with 10 bases aligning to TRBD1. This CDR3 has 18 residues. V gave up 0 bases and J gave up 7 bases; unmatched junction bases: 15. Germline V gene sequence: CDR1 LGHNA, CDR2 YSLEER. This CDR3 reads CASSQEFLSGTGEGEQYF. Written as DNA, the CDR3 is TGCGCCAGCAGCCAAGAATTTTTAAGCGGGACAGGGGAAGGAGAGCAGTACTTC.

V gene TRBV30 combines with J gene TRBJ1-2, with a possible D match to TRBD1 (6 bases). The CDR3 loop spans 12 amino acids. V lost 0 bases to trimming and J lost 7 bases, with 9 bases between them. The germline gives CDR1 GTSNPN, CDR2 SVGIG (reference sequence). CDR3 in DNA: TGTGCCTGGAGTGTAGGGGGGCCTGGCTACACCTTC. Its protein is CAWSVGGPGYTF.

This clonotype was detected many times. V and J are TRBV7-3 and TRBJ2-1, with D possibly TRBD1 on 5 matching bases. Per the germline V gene, CDR1 is SGHTA and CDR2 is FQGTGA. V lost 5 bases, J lost 2 bases, and 16 bases lay in between. CDR3 length equals 16 residues. The CDR3 DNA reads TGTGCCAGCAGCGTTATGGCAGGGTCAGCCTACAATGAGCAGTTCTTC. Translated: CASSVMAGSAYNEQFF.

This clonotype was recorded at least ten times. At one end the junction does not follow the germline gene, possibly because of a read error. The chain uses TRBV2 and TRBJ1-1; the D is unclear. CDR3 length: 11 amino acids. Germline assignment: CDR1 SNHLY and CDR2 FYNNEI. CDR3 nucleotides: TGTGCCAGCACATACCATATAGTCTCAGACTTT. Translated: CASTYHIVSDF.

This clonotype has at least ten counts. The rearrangement joins TRBV5-5 to TRBJ1-6, with 7 bases lining up with TRBD1. Germline loops: CDR1 SGHKS, CDR2 YYEKEE (reference sequence). With 0 bases clipped from V and 0 bases from J, the junction kept 3 bases outside the gene matches. CDR3 length: 17 residues. The CDR3 DNA reads as TGTGCCAGCAGCTTGGAGGGACAGAGCTCCTATAATTCACCCCTCCACTTT. It specifies CASSLEGQSSYNSPLHF.

Ten or more counts support this clonotype. The J gene is TRBJ2-7, the V gene TRBV12-3 or TRBV12-4, with 7 bases fitting TRBD2. V was pared by 5 bases and J by 5 bases, with 3 bases of the junction left unmatched. CDR3 size: 12 residues. Written as DNA, the CDR3 is TGTGCCAGCAGTCTGACTAGCCACGAGCAGTACTTC. It encodes CASSLTSHEQYF.

This clonotype was recorded at least ten times. The V call is TRBV29-1, the J call TRBJ1-1; D remains unclear. V lost 3 bases, J lost 12 bases, and 14 bases lay in between. This CDR3 spans 11 amino acids. Germline-derived CDR1 and CDR2 are SQVTM and ANQGSEA. The CDR3 nucleotides read TGCAGCGTTGAGTGGTCTCGGACGCCTTTCTTT. This translates into CSVEWSRTPFF.

This clonotype has ten or more counts. The genes are TRBV5-6 and TRBJ1-1, with unresolved D. The CDR3 sequence is 12 residues long. Trimming removed 3 bases from V and 4 bases from J, with 7 bases in between. Germline V lookup: CDR1 SGHDT, CDR2 YYEEEE. The CDR3 DNA follows: TGTGCCAGCAGCTCCTTCATCACTGAAGCTTTCTTT. It translates to CASSSFITEAFF.

The sample holds a few counts of this clonotype. V is TRBV7-2 and J is TRBJ2-5, with 10 bases identical to TRBD2. Germline CDR1 and CDR2: SGHTA and FQGNSA. V lost 1 base and J lost 5; bases outside the gene matches: 10. The CDR3 sequence is 17 residues long. CDR3 coding DNA: TGTGCCAGCAGCTTAGGGTCCCAGCGGGGGGGCCCGGAGACCCAGTACTTC. The encoded protein is CASSLGSQRGGPETQYF. The entire variable domain, with the rest obtained from reference TRBV7-2 and TRBJ2-5, is as follows: GAGVSQSPSNKVTEKGKDVELRCDPISGHTALYWYRQSLGQGLEFLIYFQGNSAPDKSGLPSDRFSAERTGGSVSTLTIQRTQQEDSAVYLCASSLGSQRGGPETQYFGPGTRLLVL.

This clonotype was recorded at least ten times. The chain links TRBV28 to TRBJ1-3; TRBD1 aligns across 7 bases. Trimming cost V 5 bases and J 2 bases; bases outside gene matches: 6. Germline assignment: CDR1 MDHEN and CDR2 SYDVKM. The CDR3 is 15 residues long. The CDR3 protein is CASSPLDRPGNTIYF. CDR3 nucleotides: TGTGCCAGCAGTCCCCTGGACAGGCCTGGAAACACCATATATTTT.

There are many counts of this clonotype. The V and J genes are TRBV6-2 or TRBV6-3 and TRBJ1-2; D may be TRBD1 (6 bases). V was pared by 8 bases and J by 3 bases, with 7 bases between. This CDR3 comprises 11 residues. Germline CDR1 reads MNHEY; CDR2 reads SVGEGT. The CDR3 loop is CASHRDYGYTF. CDR3 nucleotide sequence: TGTGCCAGCCACAGGGACTATGGCTACACCTTC.

In its sample, this clonotype was seen many times. J is TRBJ1-3 and V is TRBV6-5; D is ambiguous. The CDR3 length is 15 residues. Germline values: CDR1 MNHEY, CDR2 SVGAGI. V was cut by 6 bases and J by 0 bases, with 12 bases left in between. In DNA form, the CDR3 reads TGTGCCAGCAGCTGGAGGTTTAGCTCTGGAAACACCATATATTTT. Translated, it gives CASSWRFSSGNTIYF.

There are a few counts of this clonotype. The chain combines TRBV20-1 with TRBJ1-1; D not resolved. The CDR3 has 14 residues. The V end was cut by 3 bases, the J end by 5 bases, with 16 bases between. Germline CDR1 DFQATT, CDR2 SNEGSKA (reference sequence). Here the CDR3 DNA reads TGCAGTGCTAGTTTCGGCGGTGGTAGGACTGAAGCTTTCTTT. Its translation is CSASFGGGRTEAFF.

This clonotype was counted at least ten times. This chain's CDR3 is CASRIKRTGTDTQYF. CDR3 in DNA: TGTGCCAGCAGGATAAAGAGGACAGGCACAGATACGCAGTATTTT. The V call is TRBV6-2 or TRBV6-3, the J call TRBJ2-3; maybe TRBD1 (6 bases). The CDR3 is made up of 15 amino acids. Trimming cost V 6 bases and J 1 base, with 14 bases left between them. Germline CDR1 MNHEY, CDR2 SVGEGT.

The chain is built from TRBV12-3 or TRBV12-4 and TRBJ2-3, with D uncertain. This CDR3 has 12 residues. V was shortened by 3 bases and J by 7 bases, with 8 bases between the two germline ends. CDR3 bases: TGTGCCAGCAGTTTTAGAAGGAATACGCAGTATTTT. This encodes CASSFRRNTQYF.

The chain has TRBV12-3 or TRBV12-4 and TRBJ2-6; no firm D call. V dropped 6 bases and J dropped 0 bases, with 9 bases sitting between them. The CDR3 runs to 15 residues. CDR3 sequence: CASSRDGSGANVLTF. CDR3 coding DNA: TGTGCCAGCAGCCGCGACGGCTCTGGGGCCAACGTCCTGACTTTC.

In its sample, this clonotype was seen many times. The chain employs TRBV7-2 and TRBJ2-7; 9 positions match TRBD1. The CDR3 contains 15 residues. The germline gives CDR1 SGHTA, CDR2 FQGNSA. V lost 2 bases to trimming and J lost 6 bases; unmatched junction nucleotides: 8. CDR3 sequence (DNA): TGTGCCAGCAGCTTAAGGTTGGACAGGGGCAGCGAGCAGTACTTC. Protein product: CASSLRLDRGSEQYF.

This clonotype was detected many times. The gene calls are TRBV7-6 and TRBJ1-4, with a possible D match to TRBD1 (5 bases). The V and J ends lost 2 bases and 6 bases respectively, with 22 bases between them. Germline V gene sequence: CDR1 SGHVS, CDR2 FNYEAQ. The CDR3 extends over 18 amino acids. In nucleotides, the CDR3 is TGTGCCAGCAGCTTACAGGACATCACTATGACGCTCTATGAAAAACTGTTTTTT. This codes for CASSLQDITMTLYEKLFF.

The table lists this clonotype with many counts. The chain recombines TRBV18 with TRBJ2-1, with no clear D. Trimming shortened V by 6 bases and J by 9 bases, and 15 bases separated the two germline ends. CDR1 is KGHSH, CDR2 LQKENI, per germline. The CDR3 runs to 13 residues. The CDR3 bases are TGTGCCAGCTCCCCAGTTGGGGTCGGTGAGCAGTTCTTC. It codes for CASSPVGVGEQFF.

This clonotype has just one count. A clone one base away is much larger, so this may be a read error. V gene TRBV28 combines with J gene TRBJ2-1, with 12 bases aligning to TRBD2. Germline CDR1 and CDR2: MDHEN and SYDVKM. V shed 5 bases and J 15 bases; nucleotides not matched to a gene: 5. This CDR3 has 12 residues. CDR3 in DNA: TGTGCCAGCAGTCTAGCGGGAGGGCCGATGTTCTTC. This translates into CASSLAGGPMFF.

This clonotype showed up many times. V is TRBV12-3 or TRBV12-4 and J is TRBJ1-1; a weak D match, TRBD1 (5 bases). The CDR3 covers 12 residues. V was trimmed by 5 bases and J by 8 bases, leaving 12 bases between them. Written as DNA, the CDR3 is TGTGCCAGCAGTATTGGGGGGGGAGAAGCTTTCTTT. Translating it yields CASSIGGGEAFF.

This clonotype appeared many times. V usage is TRBV5-1 and J usage is TRBJ2-7; 8 bases are shared with TRBD2. Germline CDR1 SGHRS, CDR2 YFSETQ. The CDR3 runs to 14 residues. V was clipped by 5 bases and J by 0 bases; unmatched bases: 4. The CDR3 DNA follows: TGCGCCAGCAGACTAGCGGACAGCTCCTACGAGCAGTACTTC. Translated: CASRLADSSYEQYF.

In nucleotides, the CDR3 is TGTGCCAGCAGCAGGACTAGCGGCCAAGAGACCCAGTACTTC. This sequence encodes CASSRTSGQETQYF. This chain connects TRBV7-9 to TRBJ2-5; 10 bases are shared with TRBD2. Germline assignment: CDR1 SEHNR and CDR2 FQNEAQ (reference sequence). V trimming: 5 bases; J trimming: 1 base; junction bases outside the gene matches: 1. This CDR3 spans 14 amino acids.

There are many counts of this clonotype. The chain carries TRBV5-1 and TRBJ2-3; 12 bases line up with TRBD2. The V and J ends lost 4 bases and 4 bases, in that order; junction bases with no gene match: 7. CDR1 and CDR2 from the germline V gene are SGHRS and YFSETQ. CDR3 length: 16 amino acids. CDR3 nucleotide sequence: TGCGCCAGCAGCCTGGCTAGCGGGAGGGTTGCAGATACGCAGTATTTT. It specifies CASSLASGRVADTQYF.

This clonotype was seen ten or more times. This chain connects TRBV12-3 or TRBV12-4 to TRBJ1-5; D is unclear. This CDR3 comprises 13 residues. Trimming shortened V by 2 bases and J by 4 bases, and 6 bases separated the two germline ends. The CDR3 sequence: CASSLSENQPQHF. As DNA, the CDR3 is TGTGCCAGCAGTTTAAGTGAGAATCAGCCCCAGCATTTT.

This clonotype appeared many times. The chain recombines TRBV28 with TRBJ1-1; D unresolved. Germline lookup yields CDR1 MDHEN and CDR2 SYDVKM. Trimming removed 3 bases from V and 3 bases from J, with 11 bases in between. The CDR3 has 14 amino acids. The CDR3 region is CASSFYRKDTEAFF. CDR3 in DNA: TGTGCCAGCAGTTTCTATCGGAAGGACACTGAAGCTTTCTTT.

At least ten counts were recorded for this clonotype. This chain connects TRBV3-1 to TRBJ2-3, with 10 bases identical to TRBD2. The ends lost 3 bases at V and 4 bases at J; junction bases unmatched: 4. Germline CDR1 is LGHDT and CDR2 is YNNKEL (reference sequence). CDR3 length: 15 residues. The CDR3: CASSHPSGGPDTQYF. The CDR3 DNA sequence: TGTGCCAGCAGCCACCCTAGCGGGGGACCAGATACGCAGTATTTT.

This clonotype was detected a few times. The chain is built from TRBV2 and TRBJ2-1, with TRBD2 matching over 11 bases. Per germline, CDR1 SNHLY and CDR2 FYNNEI. The V gene end was trimmed by 5 bases and the J gene end by 10 bases; junction bases not matched to a gene: 10. The CDR3 totals 15 residues. The CDR3 protein is CASSYTSGSGSEQFF. The CDR3 nucleotides are TGTGCCAGCAGTTATACTAGCGGGAGTGGGTCCGAGCAGTTCTTC.

This clonotype was observed at least ten times. The chain joins TRBV4-1 to TRBJ1-5; D is ambiguous. The germline CDR1 and CDR2 sequences are MGHRA and YSYEKL. This CDR3 region has 13 residues. V gave up 4 bases and J gave up 11 bases, with 15 bases separating them. DNA of the CDR3: TGCGCCAGCAGCCTTGTCGAGGGATTTGCCCAGCATTTT. Protein product: CASSLVEGFAQHF.

This clonotype was counted at least ten times. The chain uses TRBV12-3 or TRBV12-4 and TRBJ2-1; the D gene could be TRBD1 or TRBD2 (5 bases each). CDR3 length equals 12 residues. V lost 8 bases and J 13 bases, leaving 18 bases between the germline ends. The CDR3 DNA follows: TGTGCCAGCCTCGATGGGGCGGGTAGACAGTTCTTC. Its translation: CASLDGAGRQFF.